The present TCR beta chain was sequenced within a study of blood T cell repertoires in COVID-19. Study in general: Whether acute or convalescent, the COVID-19 samples came from the United States, Italy and Spain.

V was shortened by 2 bases and J by 1 base, with 11 bases between the two germline ends. In germline, CDR1 is MDHEN, CDR2 SYDVKM. This CDR3 is 15 amino acids long. Original methodology: It was from reference gene primer amplification that nucleated cell counts were estimated. Repertoires were generated with immunoSEQ multiplex PCR, while TCRdb's copy carries only in-frame clones and drops some. V and J calls and clone size come straight from that table; D and trimming were deduced from the DNA. Of 84,000 or so clones detected, around four fifths appear once; the ten largest clones hold about 18%. The sequencing sample was made of peripheral blood. This TCR derives from a man older than 75 with active or convalescent COVID-19. The chain is built from TRBV28 and TRBJ1-1, with unresolved D. CDR3 amino acids: CASSLIPSGNTEAFF. The CDR3 bases are TGTGCCAGCAGTTTAATCCCCTCGGGGAACACTGAAGCTTTCTTT.